This T cell receptor beta chain was captured by sequencing in a study of blood T cell repertoires in COVID-19. Across the whole study: The United States, Italy and Spain supplied acute and convalescent COVID-19 samples.

Original data processing: Amplifying reference gene primers gave estimates of nucleated cell counts. Clones were read by immunoSEQ multiplex PCR, and TCRdb kept only the in-frame ones, dropping some. That table gives V, J and clone size, and the DNA gave D and trimming. The sample records about 22,000 clones, 90% being singletons. V was shortened by 0 bases and J by 7 bases, with 9 bases between the two germline ends. This CDR3 is built from 13 residues. Germline V CDR1 and CDR2: LGHNA, YSLEER. The chain is built from TRBV4-3 and TRBJ1-2, with D perhaps matching TRBD1 (6 bases). The sequenced sample was peripheral blood. The receptor was derived from a man between 65 and 85 years old with acute or convalescent COVID-19. The CDR3 coding sequence is TGCGCCAGCAGCCAAGATTTCAGGGGTGGCTACACCTTC. Encoded protein: CASSQDFRGGYTF.